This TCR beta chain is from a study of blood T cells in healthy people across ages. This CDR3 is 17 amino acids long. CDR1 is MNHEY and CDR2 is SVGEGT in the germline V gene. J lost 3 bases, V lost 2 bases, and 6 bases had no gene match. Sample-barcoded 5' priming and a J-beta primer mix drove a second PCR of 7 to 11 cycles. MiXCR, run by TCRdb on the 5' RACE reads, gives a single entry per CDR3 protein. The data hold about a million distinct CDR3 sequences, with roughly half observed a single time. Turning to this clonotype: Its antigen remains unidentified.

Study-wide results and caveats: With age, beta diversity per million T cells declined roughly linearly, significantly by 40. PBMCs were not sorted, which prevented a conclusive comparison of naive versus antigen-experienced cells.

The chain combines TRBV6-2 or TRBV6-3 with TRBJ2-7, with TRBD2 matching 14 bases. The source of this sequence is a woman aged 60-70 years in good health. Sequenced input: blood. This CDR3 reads CASSYRTSGRTGYEQYF. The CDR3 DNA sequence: TGTGCCAGCAGTTACAGGACTAGCGGGAGGACTGGCTACGAGCAGTACTTC.